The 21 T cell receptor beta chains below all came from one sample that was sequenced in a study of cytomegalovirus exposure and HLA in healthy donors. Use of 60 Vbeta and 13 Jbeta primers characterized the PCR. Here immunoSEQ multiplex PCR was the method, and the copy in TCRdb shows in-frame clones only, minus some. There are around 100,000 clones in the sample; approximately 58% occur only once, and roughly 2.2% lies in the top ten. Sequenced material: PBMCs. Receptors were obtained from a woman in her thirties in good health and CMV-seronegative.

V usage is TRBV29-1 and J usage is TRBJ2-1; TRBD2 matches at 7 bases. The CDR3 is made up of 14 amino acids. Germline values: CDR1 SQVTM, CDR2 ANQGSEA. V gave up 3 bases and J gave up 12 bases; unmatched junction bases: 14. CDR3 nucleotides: TGCAGCGTTGAGGAGGGGAAAGGGGCGGGAGCGCAGTTCTTC. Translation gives CSVEEGKGAGAQFF.

DNA of the CDR3: TGCGCCAGCAGCCAAGACTCGGGGGGGAATCAGCCCCAGCATTTT. This gives the protein CASSQDSGGNQPQHF. The chain is built from TRBV4-1 and TRBJ1-5; maybe TRBD1 (5 bases). In germline, CDR1 is MGHRA, CDR2 YSYEKL. Trimming took 0 bases from V and 4 from J, leaving 10 bases between them. The CDR3 is 15 residues long.

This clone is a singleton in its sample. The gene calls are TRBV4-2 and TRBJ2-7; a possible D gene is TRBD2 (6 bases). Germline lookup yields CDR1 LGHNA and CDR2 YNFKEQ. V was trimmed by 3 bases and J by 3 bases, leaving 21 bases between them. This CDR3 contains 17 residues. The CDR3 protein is CASSHSPGGGTNYEQYF. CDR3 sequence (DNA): TGTGCCAGCAGCCACTCCCCAGGTGGCGGGACCAACTACGAGCAGTACTTC.

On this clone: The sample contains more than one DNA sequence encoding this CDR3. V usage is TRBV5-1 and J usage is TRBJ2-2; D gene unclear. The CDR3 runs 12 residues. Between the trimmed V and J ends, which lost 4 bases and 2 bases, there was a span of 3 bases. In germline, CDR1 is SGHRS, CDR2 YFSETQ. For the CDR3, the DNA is TGCGCCAGCAGCCTAAACACCGGGGAGCTGTTTTTT. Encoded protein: CASSLNTGELFF.

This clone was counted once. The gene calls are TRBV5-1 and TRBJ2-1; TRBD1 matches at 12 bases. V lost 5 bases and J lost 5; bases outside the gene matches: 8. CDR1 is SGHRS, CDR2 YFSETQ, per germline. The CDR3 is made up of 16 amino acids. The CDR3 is CASSPMGTGGNNEQFF. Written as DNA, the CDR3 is TGCGCCAGCAGTCCAATGGGGACAGGGGGCAACAATGAGCAGTTCTTC.

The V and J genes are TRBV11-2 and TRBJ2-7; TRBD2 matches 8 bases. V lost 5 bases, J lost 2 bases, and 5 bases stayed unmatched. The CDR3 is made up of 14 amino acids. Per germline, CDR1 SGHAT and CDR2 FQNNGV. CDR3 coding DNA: TGTGCCAGCAGCCTTACTAGCGGACCCTACGAGCAGTACTTC. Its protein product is CASSLTSGPYEQYF.

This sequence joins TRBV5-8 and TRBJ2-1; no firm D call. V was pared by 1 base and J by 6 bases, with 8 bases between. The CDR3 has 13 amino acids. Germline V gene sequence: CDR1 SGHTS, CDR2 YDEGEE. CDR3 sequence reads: CASSLQRSNEQFF. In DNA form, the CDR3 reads TGTGCCAGCAGCTTGCAGCGCTCCAATGAGCAGTTCTTC.

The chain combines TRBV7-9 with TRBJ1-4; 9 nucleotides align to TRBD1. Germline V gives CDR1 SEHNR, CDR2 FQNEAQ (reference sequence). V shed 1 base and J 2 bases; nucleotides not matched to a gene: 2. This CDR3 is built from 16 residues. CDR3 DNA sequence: TGTGCCAGCAGCTTAGGCGACAGGGGGACTAATGAAAAACTGTTTTTT. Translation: CASSLGDRGTNEKLFF.

In DNA, the CDR3 is TGCGCCAGCAGCTTTAGGGTAGCGGGGAATTACAATGAGCAGTTCTTC. Protein: CASSFRVAGNYNEQFF. The V call is TRBV5-1, the J call TRBJ2-1; 8 bases map to TRBD2. Germline loops: CDR1 SGHRS, CDR2 YFSETQ. With 2 bases clipped from V and 4 bases from J, the junction kept 8 bases outside the gene matches. The length of the CDR3 is 16 residues.

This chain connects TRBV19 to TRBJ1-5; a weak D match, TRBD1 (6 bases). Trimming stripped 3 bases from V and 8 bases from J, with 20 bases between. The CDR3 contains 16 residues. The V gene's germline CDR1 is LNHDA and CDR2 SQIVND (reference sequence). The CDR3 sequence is CASSIPRGGARKPQHF. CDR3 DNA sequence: TGTGCCAGTAGTATTCCTCGCGGGGGCGCGAGAAAGCCCCAGCATTTT.

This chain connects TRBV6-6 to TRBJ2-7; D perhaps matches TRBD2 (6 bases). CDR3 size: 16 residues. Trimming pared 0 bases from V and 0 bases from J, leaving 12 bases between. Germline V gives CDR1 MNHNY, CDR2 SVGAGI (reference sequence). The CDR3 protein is CASSYSRGTNSYEQYF. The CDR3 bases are TGTGCCAGCAGTTACTCCCGCGGGACCAACTCCTACGAGCAGTACTTC.

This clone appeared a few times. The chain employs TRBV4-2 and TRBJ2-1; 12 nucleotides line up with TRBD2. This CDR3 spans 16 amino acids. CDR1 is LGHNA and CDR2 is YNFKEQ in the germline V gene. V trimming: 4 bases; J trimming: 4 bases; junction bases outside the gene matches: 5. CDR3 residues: CASSLAGTSGYNEQFF. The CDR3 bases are TGTGCCAGCAGCCTTGCCGGGACTAGCGGGTACAATGAGCAGTTCTTC.

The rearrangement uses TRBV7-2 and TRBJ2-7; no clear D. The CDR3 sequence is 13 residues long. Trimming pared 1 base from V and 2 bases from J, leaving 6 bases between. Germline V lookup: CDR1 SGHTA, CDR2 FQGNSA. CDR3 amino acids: CASSLVSPYEQYF. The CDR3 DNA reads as TGTGCCAGCAGCTTAGTATCTCCCTACGAGCAGTACTTC.

The CDR3, as DNA: TGTGCCAGCAGGGGACTAGCGGGAGTAACGGAGGAGCAGTACTTC. It is translated as CASRGLAGVTEEQYF. The chain couples TRBV6-5 to TRBJ2-7, with 14 bases that match TRBD2. The V and J ends lost 6 bases and 7 bases, in that order; junction bases with no gene match: 8. This CDR3 is 15 amino acids long. Per the germline V gene, CDR1 is MNHEY and CDR2 is SVGAGI.

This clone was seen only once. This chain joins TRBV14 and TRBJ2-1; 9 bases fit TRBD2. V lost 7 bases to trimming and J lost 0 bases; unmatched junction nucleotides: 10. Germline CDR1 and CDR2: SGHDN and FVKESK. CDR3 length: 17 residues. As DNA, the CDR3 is TGTGCCAGCACACTTAGCGGGAGCCCAAACTCCTACAATGAGCAGTTCTTC. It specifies CASTLSGSPNSYNEQFF.

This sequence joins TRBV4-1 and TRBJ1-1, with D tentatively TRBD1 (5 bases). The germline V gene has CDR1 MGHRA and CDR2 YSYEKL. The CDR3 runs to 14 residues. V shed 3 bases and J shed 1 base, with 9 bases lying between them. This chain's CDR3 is CASSHADRNTEAFF. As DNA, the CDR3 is TGCGCCAGCAGCCACGCAGACAGGAACACTGAAGCTTTCTTT.

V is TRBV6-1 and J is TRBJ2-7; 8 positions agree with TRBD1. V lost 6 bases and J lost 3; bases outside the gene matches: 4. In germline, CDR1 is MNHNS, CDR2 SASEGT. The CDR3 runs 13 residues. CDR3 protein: CASSPGTGYEQYF. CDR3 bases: TGTGCCAGCAGCCCCGGGACAGGCTACGAGCAGTACTTC.

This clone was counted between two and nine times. As DNA, the CDR3 is TGTGCCAGCAGTGCTAGCGGGAGCACAGATACGCAGTATTTT. Translation: CASSASGSTDTQYF. The chain combines TRBV6-4 with TRBJ2-3; 8 bases are shared with TRBD2. Germline V lookup: CDR1 MRHNA, CDR2 SNTAGT. V lost 4 bases and J lost 0; bases outside the gene matches: 0. This CDR3 contains 14 residues.

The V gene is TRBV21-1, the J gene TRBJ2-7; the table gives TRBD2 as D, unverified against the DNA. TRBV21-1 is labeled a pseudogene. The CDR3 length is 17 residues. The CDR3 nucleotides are TGTGCCAGCAGCCCCCGGCAACGGGGATCGAGCTCCTACGAGCAGTACTTC. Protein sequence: CASSPRQRGSSSYEQYF.

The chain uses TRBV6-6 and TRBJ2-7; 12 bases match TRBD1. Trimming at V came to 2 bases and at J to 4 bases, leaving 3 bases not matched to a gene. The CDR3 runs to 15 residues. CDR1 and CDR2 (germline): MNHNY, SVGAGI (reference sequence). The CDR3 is CASSYPGQGAYEQYF. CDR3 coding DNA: TGTGCCAGCAGTTACCCGGGACAGGGGGCGTACGAGCAGTACTTC.

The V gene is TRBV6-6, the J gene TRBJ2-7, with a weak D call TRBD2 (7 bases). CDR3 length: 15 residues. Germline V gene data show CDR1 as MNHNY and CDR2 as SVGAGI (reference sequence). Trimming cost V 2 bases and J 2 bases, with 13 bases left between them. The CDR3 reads CASSYGGRGTYEQYF. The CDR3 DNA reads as TGTGCCAGCAGTTACGGGGGGAGGGGGACCTACGAGCAGTACTTC.